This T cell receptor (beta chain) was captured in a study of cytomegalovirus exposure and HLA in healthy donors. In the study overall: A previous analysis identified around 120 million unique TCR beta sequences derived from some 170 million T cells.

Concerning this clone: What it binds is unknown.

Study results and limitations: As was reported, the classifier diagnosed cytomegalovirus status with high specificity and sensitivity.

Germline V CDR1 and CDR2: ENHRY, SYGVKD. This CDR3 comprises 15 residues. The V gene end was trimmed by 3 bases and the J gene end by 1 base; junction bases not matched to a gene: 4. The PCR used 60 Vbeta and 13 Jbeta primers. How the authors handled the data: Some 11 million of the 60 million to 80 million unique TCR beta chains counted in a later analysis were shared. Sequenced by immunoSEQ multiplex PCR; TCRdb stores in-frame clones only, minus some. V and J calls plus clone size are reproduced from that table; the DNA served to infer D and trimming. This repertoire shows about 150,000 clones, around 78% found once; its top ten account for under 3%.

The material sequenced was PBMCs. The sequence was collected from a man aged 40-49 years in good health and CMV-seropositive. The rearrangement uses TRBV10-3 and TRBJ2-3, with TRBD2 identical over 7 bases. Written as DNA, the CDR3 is TGTGCCATCAGTGATATTCGGGGGGGCACAGATACGCAGTATTTT. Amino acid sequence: CAISDIRGGTDTQYF.